Sequencing of this T cell receptor (beta chain) was carried out in a study of blood T cell repertoires in COVID-19 (dated by TCRdb to the early 2020s). Notes on the research overall: Samples covering the acute and convalescent phases of COVID-19 were provided by collaborators in the United States, Italy and Spain. Samples came from the ongoing ImmuneRACE study (first 160 participants) plus 1,254 subjects from 6 global collaborators. Subjects who had been exposed to COVID-19, were actively infected with it, or had recovered from it provided the deeply sampled blood TCRbeta repertoires that made up the dataset. The repertoires were released in a freely available public database intended as a resource for research on the immune response to SARS-CoV-2. Where available, HLA class I and class II types were taken from metadata supplied by the sample provider and were not determined by assay-based typing. A de-identified subject ID, COVID-19 status, age in years and sex were almost always included in the sample metadata. The prospective study material was composed of cDNA or gDNA derived from T cells, B-cell-depleted T cells, or PBMCs.

Trimming removed 4 bases from V and 2 bases from J, leaving 11 bases between the germline ends. The CDR3 spans 14 residues, from the cysteine through the phenylalanine. This entry keeps only the CDR3 DNA: 42 bases, framed from base 1. The germline V gene provides CDR1 MGHRA and CDR2 YSYEKL. Concerning this clone itself: Its recognized antigen is unknown. One base away there is no much larger clone; base qualities are not given.

Collaborating institutions collected whole blood in K2EDTA tubes following their own protocols. For TCRbeta analysis, collaborators shipped samples in one of three forms: frozen whole blood, isolated PBMCs, or DNA extracted from either of those sample types. Broader findings and caveats from the paper: How much clinical and demographic metadata was included differed by source and by participant, and the metadata was provided uncurated.

The immunoSEQ Assay, a bias-controlled multiplex PCR, was used to amplify TCRbeta CDR3 regions from genomic DNA. For the original study's pipeline: Within the assay, amplification of reference gene primers was used to estimate how many nucleated cells each sample contained. To quantify the absolute abundance of each unique TCRbeta CDR3 rearrangement, sequence reads were collapsed and filtered. For each sample, productive Simpson clonality was calculated by taking the square root of Simpson's diversity index across productive rearrangements. What TCRdb holds here is the immuneACCESS table cut down to in-frame rearrangements. Part of the clones is not present; checked against another copy, under half of the missing clones reflect an unresolved V gene, and the others are unexplained. V and J calls and clone size are copied from that table; D and trimming were computed from the DNA. Here the sample has about 200,000 clones; around 80% occur a single time. Over 9.5% of the sample rests with the top ten.

Rearrangement joined TRBV4-1 to TRBJ1-2, and the D gene may be TRBD1, 5 bases matching. Sequencing was carried out using peripheral blood. The TCR originated in a woman older than 75 with acute or convalescent COVID-19. The DNA sequence is TGCGCCAGCAGCCGGGCAGGGTGGAACTATGGCTACACCTTC. It translates as CASSRAGWNYGYTF.